These 22 T cell receptor beta chains came from one sample sequenced in a study of blood T cell repertoires in COVID-19. Only in-frame clones appear in the TCRdb table, and some are missing; sequencing was by immunoSEQ multiplex PCR. Of about 300,000 clones listed, 85% are singletons. Sequenced: PBMCs or T cells enriched from blood (not recorded which). The receptor set was obtained from a woman aged 45-65 years who had recovered from COVID-19.

The chain employs TRBV7-8 and TRBJ1-1; 7 nucleotides line up with TRBD1. CDR1 is SGHVS, CDR2 FQNEAQ, per germline. Trimming cost V 5 bases and J 5 bases; bases outside gene matches: 8. This CDR3 has 14 residues. CDR3 in DNA: TGTGCCAGCAGCAGTCACAGGGGATGGACTGAAGCTTTCTTT. Protein: CASSSHRGWTEAFF.

V gene TRBV11-2 combines with J gene TRBJ2-1, with 11 nucleotides matching TRBD1. V dropped 3 bases and J dropped 9; count of bases not matched to a gene: 7. Germline values: CDR1 SGHAT, CDR2 FQNNGV. CDR3 size: 15 residues. CDR3 loop: CASSFGGQGAGEQFF. CDR3 nucleotides: TGTGCCAGCAGCTTCGGAGGACAGGGGGCAGGTGAGCAGTTCTTC.

V is TRBV5-1 and J is TRBJ1-1, with D unclear. V lost 1 base to trimming and J lost 6 bases, with 10 bases between them. This CDR3 contains 13 residues. From germline, CDR1 is SGHRS and CDR2 YFSETQ. The CDR3 nucleotides read TGCGCCAGCAGCTTGTTCGGGGTACCTGAAGCTTTCTTT. Protein: CASSLFGVPEAFF.

The chain uses TRBV5-1 and TRBJ2-5; TRBD2 matches 13 bases. V lost 4 bases to trimming and J lost 3 bases; unmatched junction nucleotides: 3. The CDR3 has 15 residues. CDR1 is SGHRS, CDR2 YFSETQ, per germline. CDR3 region: CASSTGTSGEETQYF. DNA for the CDR3: TGCGCCAGCAGCACTGGGACTAGCGGGGAAGAGACCCAGTACTTC.

The chain is built from TRBV5-1 and TRBJ1-3; D is perhaps TRBD1 (6 bases). From germline, CDR1 is SGHRS and CDR2 YFSETQ. Trimming cost V 4 bases and J 1 base, with 9 bases left between them. The CDR3 is 14 amino acids. The CDR3 sequence is CASSPDRSGNTIYF. The CDR3, as DNA: TGCGCCAGCAGCCCAGACAGGTCTGGAAACACCATATATTTT. Complete variable domain (other parts from reference TRBV5-1 and TRBJ1-3): KAGVTQTPRYLIKTRGQQVTLSCSPISGHRSVSWYQQTPGQGLQFLFEYFSETQRNKGNFPGRFSGRQFSNSRSEMNVSTLELGDSALYLCASSPDRSGNTIYFGEGSWLTVV.

V and J are TRBV5-6 and TRBJ2-1; D ambiguous. Germline V lookup: CDR1 SGHDT, CDR2 YYEEEE. The CDR3 spans 15 residues. V was pared by 5 bases and J by 0 bases, with 12 bases between. The CDR3 sequence is CASRPITISYNEQFF. The CDR3 nucleotides are TGTGCCAGCAGACCCATTACAATCTCCTACAATGAGCAGTTCTTC.

J is TRBJ2-2 and V is TRBV4-3; 12 bases agree with TRBD2. Trimming removed 1 base from V and 0 bases from J; junction bases left unmatched: 3. The CDR3 runs to 18 residues. Germline lookup yields CDR1 LGHNA and CDR2 YSLEER. The CDR3 DNA reads TGCGCCAGCAGCCAAGGACTAGCGGGAGCCGCGAACACCGGGGAGCTGTTTTTT. Its protein product is CASSQGLAGAANTGELFF.

The chain combines TRBV4-3 with TRBJ2-7; D gene uncertain. V lost 0 bases and J 4 bases, leaving 10 bases between the germline ends. The CDR3 contains 14 residues. Germline CDR1 LGHNA, CDR2 YSLEER. The CDR3 sequence is CASSQDLDGYEQYF. The CDR3 nucleotides read TGCGCCAGCAGCCAAGATCTAGACGGATACGAGCAGTACTTC.

This clone was seen once. V and J are TRBV6-2 or TRBV6-3 and TRBJ2-7; unclear D gene. V gave up 2 bases and J gave up 0 bases, with 14 bases separating them. The CDR3 consists of 16 residues. From germline, CDR1 is MNHEY and CDR2 SVGEGT. The CDR3 DNA sequence: TGTGCCAGCAGTTACCGAGTCGCGGTCTCCTCCTACGAGCAGTACTTC. Translated, it gives CASSYRVAVSSYEQYF.

The chain links TRBV19 to TRBJ2-1; 10 bases agree with TRBD1. J gave up 6 bases and V 1 base, and 0 bases lay outside the gene matches. The CDR3 covers 14 residues. Germline CDR1 and CDR2: LNHDA and SQIVND (reference sequence). CDR3 bases: TGTGCCAGTAGTATAGGGACAGGGGGCAATGAGCAGTTCTTC. Protein product: CASSIGTGGNEQFF. Supplemented by reference TRBV19 and TRBJ2-1, the full variable domain reads DGGITQSPKYLFRKEGQNVTLSCEQNLNHDAMYWYRQDPGQGLRLIYYSQIVNDFQKGDIAEGYSVSREKKESFPLTVTSAQKNPTAFYLCASSIGTGGNEQFFGPGTRLTVL.

This clone was observed once. The gene calls are TRBV7-2 and TRBJ2-3, with TRBD1 identical over 7 bases. The V segment lost 1 base and the J segment 6 bases; nucleotides outside the gene matches: 4. The germline V gene has CDR1 SGHTA and CDR2 FQGNSA. The CDR3 extends over 14 amino acids. For the CDR3, the DNA is TGTGCCAGCAGCTTAGGAGGGGGCAGGGATACGCAGTATTTT. Its translation: CASSLGGGRDTQYF.

The chain is built from TRBV2 and TRBJ1-5; the D gene is possibly TRBD1 (5 bases). This CDR3 has 12 amino acids. Trimming took 7 bases from V and 7 from J, leaving 11 bases between them. Germline V gene data show CDR1 as SNHLY and CDR2 as FYNNEI. This CDR3 is CASTTGRQPQHF. The DNA for the CDR3 is TGTGCCAGCACCACAGGCCGACAGCCCCAGCATTTT.

The gene calls are TRBV14 and TRBJ1-2; perhaps TRBD1 as D (5 bases). V was trimmed by 1 base and J by 7 bases, leaving 10 bases between them. The CDR3 spans 13 residues. CDR1 and CDR2 (germline): SGHDN, FVKESK. This CDR3 reads CASSQVVGGGYTF. In DNA form, the CDR3 reads TGTGCCAGCAGCCAAGTTGTGGGGGGTGGCTACACCTTC.

V usage is TRBV4-1 and J usage is TRBJ2-5; D is possibly TRBD1 (5 bases). The ends were cut back, 1 base at V and 0 bases at J, with 18 bases in the middle. The CDR3 covers 18 residues. In germline, CDR1 is MGHRA, CDR2 YSYEKL. CDR3 loop: CASSQAMSAGMYQETQYF. The CDR3, as DNA: TGCGCCAGCAGCCAAGCGATGTCGGCAGGGATGTACCAAGAGACCCAGTACTTC.

This clone is a singleton in its sample. The chain uses TRBV2 and TRBJ1-6; D unresolved. The V end lost 2 bases, the J end lost 6 bases, and 8 bases lay between the germline ends. The CDR3 contains 14 residues. Germline V gene lookup returns CDR1 SNHLY and CDR2 FYNNEI. The CDR3 is CASSERHFNSPLHF. The CDR3 DNA is TGTGCCAGCAGTGAACGACATTTTAATTCACCCCTCCACTTT.

The chain employs TRBV27 and TRBJ1-5; D gene unclear. Trimming cost V 5 bases and J 0 bases, with 5 bases left between them. The germline gives CDR1 MNHEY, CDR2 SMNVEV (reference sequence). The CDR3 runs to 13 residues. CDR3 region: CASSPYSNQPQHF. The CDR3 coding sequence is TGTGCCAGCAGTCCCTATAGCAATCAGCCCCAGCATTTT.

This chain connects TRBV28 to TRBJ2-3; D ambiguous. This CDR3 has 13 amino acids. Trimming removed 2 bases from V and 2 bases from J, with 5 bases in between. CDR1 and CDR2 from the germline V gene are MDHEN and SYDVKM. For the CDR3, the DNA is TGTGCCAGCAGTTTACCCTCCACAGATACGCAGTATTTT. This gives the protein CASSLPSTDTQYF.

The genes are TRBV5-6 and TRBJ2-3, with D possibly being TRBD2 (5 bases). From germline, CDR1 is SGHDT and CDR2 YYEEEE. The V gene lost 4 bases and the J gene lost 7 bases, with 10 bases spanning the gap. This CDR3 has 12 amino acids. This CDR3 is CASSLTGNTQYF. For the CDR3, the DNA is TGTGCCAGCAGCCTCACCGGGAATACGCAGTATTTT.

The rearrangement uses TRBV5-1 and TRBJ1-2, with D possibly matching TRBD1 (5 bases). Trimming removed 1 base from V and 2 bases from J, with 6 bases in between. Per germline, CDR1 SGHRS and CDR2 YFSETQ. This CDR3 has 13 residues. Here the CDR3 reads CASSLRGNYGYTF. As DNA, the CDR3 is TGCGCCAGCAGCTTGAGGGGAAACTATGGCTACACCTTC.

This clone was counted a single time. The V gene is TRBV5-1, the J gene TRBJ1-4; 7 bases are a match to TRBD1. The CDR3 is 14 amino acids. V shed 5 bases, J shed 8 bases, and the junction held 9 bases outside the gene matches. The V gene's germline CDR1 is SGHRS and CDR2 YFSETQ. CDR3: CASRAEGGYEKLFF. The DNA of the CDR3 is TGCGCCAGCAGGGCGGAAGGGGGCTACGAAAAACTGTTTTTT. The full variable domain, with the rest looked up from reference TRBV5-1 and TRBJ1-4, is KAGVTQTPRYLIKTRGQQVTLSCSPISGHRSVSWYQQTPGQGLQFLFEYFSETQRNKGNFPGRFSGRQFSNSRSEMNVSTLELGDSALYLCASRAEGGYEKLFFGSGTQLSVL.

This clone was recorded a few times. The chain combines TRBV10-2 with TRBJ2-3, with 8 bases fitting TRBD1. There are 15 residues in the CDR3. V lost 3 bases to trimming and J lost 4 bases; unmatched junction nucleotides: 6. The germline CDR1 and CDR2 sequences are WSHSY and SAAADI. The DNA for the CDR3 is TGCGCCAGCAGTGAAACAGGGGGGATCGCAGATACGCAGTATTTT. Translation: CASSETGGIADTQYF.

V is TRBV5-1 and J is TRBJ1-1; 7 bases are shared with TRBD1. Unmatched junction bases numbered 8, after V lost 5 bases and J lost 4 bases. CDR3 length equals 14 residues. Germline CDR1 SGHRS, CDR2 YFSETQ. The CDR3 DNA follows: TGCGCCAGCAGTTCTACAGGGGCGGGCACTGAAGCTTTCTTT. Translation: CASSSTGAGTEAFF.